One and the same sample provided the 10 T cell receptor beta chains below, sequenced in a study of CD8 T cells in Susac syndrome. With random hexamers, reverse transcription was performed on about 0.5 to 1 ug of RNA. In TCRdb, the immunoSEQ multiplex PCR reads were re-called with MiXCR into one record per CDR3 protein. The sample consists of 250,000 to 350,000 distinct CDR3 sequences, about 85% of them appearing once. The sample taken for sequencing was CD8+ T cells from PBMCs. The receptors here all came from a human donor with multiple sclerosis.

The chain uses TRBV20-1 and TRBJ2-3, with TRBD2 identical over 8 bases. In germline, CDR1 is DFQATT, CDR2 SNEGSKA (reference sequence). With V trimmed by 3 bases and J by 4 bases, 9 bases remained unmatched. The CDR3 spans 15 residues. This chain's CDR3 is CSASVPGGPSDTQYF. CDR3 nucleotide sequence: TGCAGTGCTAGCGTGCCGGGAGGGCCGTCAGATACGCAGTATTTT.

The chain links TRBV20-1 to TRBJ2-5, with D unresolved. The germline V and J ends were trimmed by 0 bases and 5 bases, with 19 bases remaining between them. The CDR3 length is 16 residues. Per the germline V gene, CDR1 is DFQATT and CDR2 is SNEGSKA (reference sequence). This CDR3 is CSARETFIRYAETQYF. Here the CDR3 DNA reads TGCAGTGCTAGAGAGACCTTCATCCGGTATGCTGAGACCCAGTACTTC.

This rearrangement joins TRBV2 to TRBJ2-1; 9 bases fit TRBD1. The CDR3 contains 13 residues. Trimming at V came to 8 bases and at J to 4 bases, leaving 3 bases not matched to a gene. Looked up from germline, CDR1 is SNHLY and CDR2 is FYNNEI. In nucleotides, the CDR3 is TGTGCCAGCCCCGGGACAGGGTACAATGAGCAGTTCTTC. It encodes CASPGTGYNEQFF.

V usage is TRBV4-2 and J usage is TRBJ2-3, with D possibly matching TRBD2 (6 bases). The V end lost 0 bases, the J end lost 4 bases, and 8 bases lay between the germline ends. This CDR3 comprises 14 residues. Germline V lookup: CDR1 LGHNA, CDR2 YNFKEQ. CDR3: CASSQDPGADTQYF. CDR3 sequence (DNA): TGTGCCAGCAGCCAAGACCCGGGAGCAGATACGCAGTATTTT.

The chain links TRBV20-1 to TRBJ2-5, with D possibly matching TRBD2 (6 bases). V was cut by 6 bases and J by 1 base, with 12 bases left in between. The CDR3 loop spans 13 amino acids. Germline CDR1 and CDR2: DFQATT and SNEGSKA (reference sequence). The CDR3 coding sequence is TGCAGTGCAAAGGGACTCCTCCAAGAGACCCAGTACTTC. This translates into CSAKGLLQETQYF.

This clonotype was seen a few times. J is TRBJ2-7 and V is TRBV9; TRBD2 aligns across 10 bases. V was clipped by 3 bases and J by 4 bases; unmatched bases: 1. Germline CDR1 and CDR2: SGDLS and YYNGEE. The CDR3 runs to 13 residues. CDR3 in amino acids: CASSGTSGYEQYF. The CDR3 bases are TGTGCCAGCAGCGGGACTAGCGGTTACGAGCAGTACTTC.

This sequence joins TRBV28 and TRBJ2-3; no reliable D call. CDR3 length: 11 residues. Germline-derived CDR1 and CDR2 are MDHEN and SYDVKM. V lost 2 bases and J lost 10, with 7 bases in between. The CDR3 DNA reads TGTGCCAGCAGTTTAGGGGTTTCGCAGTATTTT. It encodes CASSLGVSQYF.

On this clonotype: At one end, the junction sequence differs from germline, possibly due to a read error. The V call is TRBV7-7, the J call TRBJ2-5; D is unresolved. CDR1 is SSHAT and CDR2 is FNYEAQ in the germline V gene (reference sequence). The CDR3 contains 13 residues. This chain's CDR3 is CASRPALQETQYF. DNA of the CDR3: TGTGCTAGCAGACCCGCCCTCCAAGAGACCCAGTACTTC.

V usage is TRBV20-1 and J usage is TRBJ2-7; D is unclear. Trimming took off 3 bases at V and 4 bases at J, with 22 bases between the two ends. CDR3 length: 16 residues. Per the germline V gene, CDR1 is DFQATT and CDR2 is SNEGSKA (reference sequence). CDR3 bases: TGCAGTGCTAGGACCCGAGGAGCATCGGAAATGTACGAGCAGTACTTC. Protein sequence: CSARTRGASEMYEQYF.

The V call is TRBV5-4, the J call TRBJ1-5; a weak D match, TRBD1 (5 bases). Germline loops: CDR1 SGHNT, CDR2 YYREEE (reference sequence). V was trimmed by 4 bases and J by 4 bases, leaving 15 bases between them. The CDR3 runs to 15 residues. The CDR3 sequence: CASSPGTGRNQPQHF. For the CDR3, the DNA is TGTGCCAGCAGCCCAGGGACGGGGAGAAATCAGCCCCAGCATTTT.